A few counts support the clone carrying this TCR beta chain. The CDR3 has 15 residues. The germline V gene encodes CDR1 SGHNT and CDR2 YYREEE (reference sequence). Trimming removed 4 bases from V and 3 bases from J; junction bases left unmatched: 8. These data originate in a study of blood T cell repertoires in COVID-19. On the study more broadly: Whether acute or convalescent, the COVID-19 samples came from the United States, Italy and Spain. From T cells, B-cell-depleted T cells, or PBMCs came the material, which was cDNA or gDNA.

Original methodology: By means of reference gene primer amplification, nucleated cell counts were estimated. TCRdb's table, derived via immunoSEQ multiplex PCR, lists solely in-frame clones and lacks some. V and J calls plus clone size are reproduced from that table; the DNA served to infer D and trimming. Counted here are tens of thousands of clones, roughly four fifths occurring once; the ten biggest clones make up about 43%. The sample was peripheral blood. The chain employs TRBV5-4 and TRBJ2-7; 9 nucleotides align to TRBD2. The receptor's source is a man older than 75 with acute or convalescent COVID-19. CDR3 coding DNA: TGTGCCAGCAGCCATAGCGGGAGTAATCTCTACGAGCAGTACTTC. This gives the protein CASSHSGSNLYEQYF.